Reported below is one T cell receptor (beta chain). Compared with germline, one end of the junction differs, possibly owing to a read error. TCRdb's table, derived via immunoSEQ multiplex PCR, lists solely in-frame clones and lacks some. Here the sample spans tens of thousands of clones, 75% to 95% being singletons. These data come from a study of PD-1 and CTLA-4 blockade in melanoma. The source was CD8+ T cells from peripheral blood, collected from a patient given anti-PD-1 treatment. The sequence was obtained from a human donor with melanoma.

As DNA, the CDR3 is TGTGCCAGCAGCCTAGGGAGTCCCTCGGGCCCCGGTTATGGCTACACCTTC. Its translation: CASSLGSPSGPGYGYTF. The J gene is TRBJ1-2, the V gene TRBV13; D is ambiguous. CDR3 size: 17 residues. Germline V CDR1 and CDR2: PRHDT, FYEKMQ (reference sequence).